The clone carrying this T cell receptor beta chain was detected only once. Antigen: not known. This record comes from a study of OX40 agonist ivuxolimab in advanced cancers. Whole-study context: Ivuxolimab is a fully human IgG2 antibody that activates OX40 (CD134).

Assay used: immunoSEQ multiplex PCR; TCRdb lists only in-frame clones, some missing. The sample includes 55,000 to 75,000 clones, approximately 80% seen only once; the top ten take 8.2%. General study results and limits: Among expanded peripheral T cells, antigen specificity went undetermined.

CDR3 length equals 19 residues. The germline V gene has CDR1 MGHRA and CDR2 YSYEKL. V lost 0 bases, J lost 6 bases, and 11 bases stayed unmatched. The source material was CD4+ or CD8+ T cells sorted from blood, sampled in a trial of the OX40 agonist ivuxolimab. This sequence joins TRBV4-1 and TRBJ2-1; 13 nucleotides align to TRBD2. The sequence came from an adult with an advanced solid tumor such as melanoma, head and neck, liver or kidney cancer. The CDR3 coding sequence is TGCGCCAGCAGCCAAGAGGAAGTTGGACTAGCGGGAGTTAGCAATGAGCAGTTCTTC. Translation: CASSQEEVGLAGVSNEQFF.